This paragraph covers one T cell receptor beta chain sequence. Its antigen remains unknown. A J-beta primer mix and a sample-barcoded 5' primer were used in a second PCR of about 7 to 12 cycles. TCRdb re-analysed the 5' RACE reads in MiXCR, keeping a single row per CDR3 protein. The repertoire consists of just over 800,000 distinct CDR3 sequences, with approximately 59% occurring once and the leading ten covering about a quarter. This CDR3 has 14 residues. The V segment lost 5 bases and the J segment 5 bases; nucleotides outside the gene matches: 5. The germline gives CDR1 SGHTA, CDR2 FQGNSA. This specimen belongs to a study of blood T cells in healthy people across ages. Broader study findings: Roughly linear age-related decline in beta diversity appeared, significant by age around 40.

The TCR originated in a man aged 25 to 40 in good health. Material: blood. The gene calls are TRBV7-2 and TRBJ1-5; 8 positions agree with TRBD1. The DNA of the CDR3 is TGTGCCAGCAGCGCGGGACAGGCTTATCAGCCCCAGCATTTT. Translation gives CASSAGQAYQPQHF.